This T cell receptor (beta chain) was sequenced for a study of T cells expressing NK-cell markers. To note about this clonotype: Its antigen is not identified.

CDR3 size: 14 residues. Germline CDR1 reads SGHRS; CDR2 reads YFSETQ. General study results and limits: The same clonotypes also predominated in the CD3+CD56-NKG2C+ fraction of several donors. It was still unclear whether expanded NKG2C+ T cell clones were HCMV specific.

As the method of synthesis, 5'RACE template switching with UMIs yielded TCR beta cDNA. Each CDR3 protein gets one entry in TCRdb, which reprocessed the 5' RACE reads and gives no DNA. Listed are some 500,000 distinct CDR3 sequences; 1.4% falls within the top ten. The rearrangement links TRBV5-1 to TRBJ2-1; the D call of TRBD2 rests on TCRdb alone, since no DNA is present to check it. This sequence originates from a woman aged 45-65 years in good health. Sequenced sample: blood T cells: a sorted CD56 or NKG2C T cell subset, CD4+ or CD8+ T cells, or bulk PBMC T cells (not recorded which). CDR3 region: CASSLAWTENEQFF. Combining the CDR3 with reference TRBV5-1 and TRBJ2-1 gives the whole variable domain KAGVTQTPRYLIKTRGQQVTLSCSPISGHRSVSWYQQTPGQGLQFLFEYFSETQRNKGNFPGRFSGRQFSNSRSEMNVSTLELGDSALYLCASSLAWTENEQFFGPGTRLTVL.